The clone carrying this T cell receptor (beta chain) was seen a few times. Its target is not known. The data are from a study of beta chain features in type 1 diabetes. Study-level background: Investigators examined approximately 110,000,000 sorted cells across all samples. Overall study results and limits: For Type 1 diabetes patients, all four CD4+ subsets carried TCRB CDR3s that were moderately but significantly shorter. VDJ junctions from type 1 diabetes patients carried fewer insertions and larger deletions. The study found that naive, central memory and Treg TCRB repertoires appeared more similar in patients than in healthy donors.

The entirety of the isolated RNA underwent reverse transcription, so expressed TCRB transcripts were sequenced. Assay used: immunoSEQ multiplex PCR; TCRdb lists only in-frame clones, some missing. In the table there are about 270,000 clones, 13% to 15% of which are singletons. Averaging about 120 mL, one heparinised blood draw was given by each donor. The TCR comes from a man aged 30 to 45 with type 1 diabetes. Material: naive CD4+ T cells from blood.

The CDR3 nucleotides read TGTGCCAGCAGTGTAGGGGGCCAACTCTACGAGCAGTACTTC. Protein: CASSVGGQLYEQYF. V usage is TRBV6-1 and J usage is TRBJ2-7; 7 bases align to TRBD1. This CDR3 is built from 14 residues. Germline V gives CDR1 MNHNS, CDR2 SASEGT. The junction had 6 bases not matched to a gene; V was cut back by 4 bases and J by 3 bases.